This entry lists 20 T cell receptor beta chains sequenced from one sample in a study of shared clonotypes between healthy human individuals. Here immunoSEQ multiplex PCR was the method, and the copy in TCRdb shows in-frame clones only, minus some. The data show about 1.5 million clones, around 97% seen once. Sequencing used naive CD4+ T cells sorted from blood. Specified subset: CD45RA+ positively selected. These receptors came from a young man in good health.

The J gene is TRBJ2-2, the V gene TRBV7-9; a weak D match, TRBD1 (5 bases). The CDR3 is 15 residues long. V dropped 4 bases and J dropped 0 bases, with 9 bases sitting between them. Germline V gene sequence: CDR1 SEHNR, CDR2 FQNEAQ (reference sequence). DNA for the CDR3: TGTGCCAGCAGCTACCGGACAACGAACACCGGGGAGCTGTTTTTT. Its translation: CASSYRTTNTGELFF.

V gene TRBV19 combines with J gene TRBJ2-2, with TRBD1 matching over 7 bases. V lost 5 bases, J lost 3 bases, and 6 bases stayed unmatched. The CDR3 is 15 residues long. The germline V gene encodes CDR1 LNHDA and CDR2 SQIVND (reference sequence). CDR3 sequence: CASSSDRVDTGELFF. Written as DNA, the CDR3 is TGTGCCAGTAGTTCCGACAGGGTTGACACCGGGGAGCTGTTTTTT.

The chain is built from TRBV15 and TRBJ2-1; 13 bases are shared with TRBD2. V was clipped by 2 bases and J by 8 bases; unmatched bases: 6. Germline-derived CDR1 and CDR2 are LNHNV and YYDKDF (reference sequence). The CDR3 length is 16 residues. CDR3 protein: CATSRTGLAGIHEQFF. The CDR3 region has the DNA TGTGCCACCAGCAGAACGGGACTAGCGGGAATCCATGAGCAGTTCTTC. Combining the CDR3 with reference TRBV15 and TRBJ2-1 gives the whole variable domain DAMVIQNPRYQVTQFGKPVTLSCSQTLNHNVMYWYQQKSSQAPKLLFHYYDKDFNNEADTPDNFQSRRPNTSFCFLDIRSPGLGDTAMYLCATSRTGLAGIHEQFFGPGTRLTVL.

The CDR3 spells CASSELLGGGKNIQYF. The CDR3 region has the DNA TGTGCCAGCAGTGAATTGCTTGGAGGTGGCAAAAACATTCAGTACTTC. The rearrangement uses TRBV25-1 and TRBJ2-4; D might be TRBD2 (5 bases). CDR3 length equals 16 residues. CDR1 is MGHDK, CDR2 SYGVNS, per germline. Deletions cut 1 base from V and 3 bases from J, with 13 bases between.

The chain recombines TRBV4-1 with TRBJ2-3; 10 bases fit TRBD2. The length of the CDR3 is 17 residues. CDR1 and CDR2 (germline): MGHRA, YSYEKL. Trimming took 2 bases from V and 7 from J; bases not matched to a gene: 12. This chain's CDR3 is CASSQIRTSGLVHTQYF. For the CDR3, the DNA is TGCGCCAGCAGCCAAATCCGGACTAGCGGATTGGTACATACGCAGTATTTT.

Comment on this clone: This CDR3 is also generated by other DNA sequences in the sample. The rearrangement uses TRBV6-5 and TRBJ2-2; no reliable D call. The CDR3 is 12 residues long. Trimming shortened V by 4 bases and J by 5 bases, and 5 bases separated the two germline ends. Germline values: CDR1 MNHEY, CDR2 SVGAGI. The CDR3: CASSSTTGELFF. The CDR3 nucleotides read TGTGCCAGCAGTTCCACAACCGGGGAGCTGTTTTTT.

This chain uses TRBV7-8 with TRBJ2-3; TRBD1 is a possible D gene (5 bases). From germline, CDR1 is SGHVS and CDR2 FQNEAQ. The V end lost 5 bases, the J end lost 0 bases, and 9 bases lay between the germline ends. This CDR3 region has 14 residues. For the CDR3, the DNA is TGTGCCAGCAGCGTGGGGCTTAGCACAGATACGCAGTATTTT. Protein: CASSVGLSTDTQYF.

The gene calls are TRBV9 and TRBJ2-2, with TRBD1 identical over 8 bases. CDR3 length: 15 residues. Germline lookup yields CDR1 SGDLS and CDR2 YYNGEE. Trimming at V came to 2 bases and at J to 7 bases, leaving 7 bases not matched to a gene. This chain's CDR3 is CASSVLGQGSGELFF. CDR3 DNA sequence: TGTGCCAGCAGCGTCCTCGGACAGGGTAGCGGGGAGCTGTTTTTT.

This chain joins TRBV28 and TRBJ1-5; D gene uncertain. Germline loops: CDR1 MDHEN, CDR2 SYDVKM. With 3 bases removed from V and 9 bases from J, the gap between germline ends came to 12 bases. The CDR3 extends over 13 amino acids. The CDR3 DNA reads TGTGCCAGCAGTTTGTCTGGCCGCGGGCCCCAGCATTTT. It translates to CASSLSGRGPQHF.

The chain joins TRBV28 to TRBJ1-2; perhaps TRBD1 as D (6 bases). Trimming took 4 bases from V and 2 from J, leaving 8 bases between them. In germline, CDR1 is MDHEN, CDR2 SYDVKM. This CDR3 is 13 amino acids long. This CDR3 reads CASSSQGNYGYTF. Written as DNA, the CDR3 is TGTGCCAGCAGTTCCCAGGGGAACTATGGCTACACCTTC.

CDR3 coding DNA: TGTGCCAGCTCACCAAGACAGGGGACCTACGAGCAGTACTTC. Protein product: CASSPRQGTYEQYF. V is TRBV18 and J is TRBJ2-7, with 8 nucleotides matching TRBD1. Losses at the gene ends were 2 bases for V and 2 bases for J; bases not matched to a gene: 2. Per germline, CDR1 KGHSH and CDR2 LQKENI. There are 14 residues in the CDR3.

The chain uses TRBV7-9 and TRBJ1-5; no clear D. The CDR3 loop spans 14 amino acids. Trimming left V 0 bases short and J 5 bases short, with 8 bases between. Germline V gene lookup returns CDR1 SEHNR and CDR2 FQNEAQ (reference sequence). The CDR3 bases are TGTGCCAGCAGCTTAGCCTCCAGCTATCAGCCCCAGCATTTT. Its translation: CASSLASSYQPQHF.

The chain joins TRBV10-3 to TRBJ2-1; 8 bases fit TRBD1. Germline CDR1 and CDR2: ENHRY and SYGVKD. The trim removed 6 bases at V and 9 bases at J, leaving 4 bases unmatched. The CDR3 contains 12 residues. This CDR3 reads CAIRRDRSEQFF. The CDR3 nucleotides read TGTGCCATCAGGAGGGACAGGAGTGAGCAGTTCTTC.

CDR3 sequence (DNA): TGCGCCAGCAGCTCCCAGGGGGCGCCCTCTGGGGCCAACGTCCTGACTTTC. Translated: CASSSQGAPSGANVLTF. V usage is TRBV5-1 and J usage is TRBJ2-6; 8 bases are shared with TRBD1. Germline CDR1 SGHRS, CDR2 YFSETQ. V trimming: 3 bases; J trimming: 0 bases; junction bases outside the gene matches: 5. This CDR3 has 17 amino acids.

V gene TRBV7-2 combines with J gene TRBJ1-2; D may be TRBD1 (5 bases). The CDR3 is 18 residues long. Germline loops: CDR1 SGHTA, CDR2 FQGNSA. The germline V and J ends were trimmed by 5 bases and 0 bases, with 22 bases remaining between them. This CDR3 reads CASSTFQGVRRTNYGYTF. CDR3 DNA: TGTGCCAGCAGCACATTCCAGGGTGTTCGTAGAACTAACTATGGCTACACCTTC.

The chain carries TRBV11-2 and TRBJ2-7, with D tentatively TRBD2 (6 bases). The CDR3 has 15 amino acids. CDR1 is SGHAT and CDR2 is FQNNGV in the germline V gene. Deletions cut 5 bases from V and 6 bases from J, with 20 bases between. The chain's CDR3 is CASSPNRGGRSEQYF. In DNA, the CDR3 is TGTGCCAGCAGCCCCAATAGGGGAGGACGGAGCGAGCAGTACTTC. Looking up the rest from reference TRBV11-2 and TRBJ2-7 gives the full variable domain: EAGVAQSPRYKIIEKRQSVAFWCNPISGHATLYWYQQILGQGPKLLIQFQNNGVVDDSQLPKDRFSAERLKGVDSTLKIQPAKLEDSAVYLCASSPNRGGRSEQYFGPGTRLTVT.

The chain couples TRBV5-1 to TRBJ2-1; D is uncertain. In germline, CDR1 is SGHRS, CDR2 YFSETQ. The CDR3 extends over 13 amino acids. Trimming removed 1 base from V and 4 bases from J, with 6 bases in between. The CDR3 DNA sequence: TGCGCCAGCAGCTTGACCCGATACAATGAGCAGTTCTTC. It encodes CASSLTRYNEQFF.

This sequence joins TRBV18 and TRBJ2-7; no definite D call. The CDR3 totals 15 residues. V lost 4 bases to trimming and J lost 3 bases, with 16 bases between them. Per the germline V gene, CDR1 is KGHSH and CDR2 is LQKENI. The CDR3 DNA reads TGTGCCAGCTCACTAGACCCGGGCGGTGGCTACGAGCAGTACTTC. Its protein is CASSLDPGGGYEQYF.

The gene calls are TRBV2 and TRBJ1-2, with TRBD1 as a possible D gene (5 bases). Germline loops: CDR1 SNHLY, CDR2 FYNNEI. This CDR3 region has 10 residues. V lost 11 bases, J lost 8 bases, and 12 bases lay in between. The DNA for the CDR3 is TGTGCCGATCAGGGTCAGGGCTACACCTTC. As protein: CADQGQGYTF.

The chain carries TRBV5-1 and TRBJ2-7, with unresolved D. V lost 1 base and J lost 4, with 15 bases in between. Germline CDR1 reads SGHRS; CDR2 reads YFSETQ. The length of the CDR3 is 15 residues. The CDR3 sequence: CASSLYLGFVYEQYF. The CDR3 DNA is TGCGCCAGCAGCTTGTATTTAGGGTTCGTTTACGAGCAGTACTTC. Combining the CDR3 with reference TRBV5-1 and TRBJ2-7 gives the whole variable domain KAGVTQTPRYLIKTRGQQVTLSCSPISGHRSVSWYQQTPGQGLQFLFEYFSETQRNKGNFPGRFSGRQFSNSRSEMNVSTLELGDSALYLCASSLYLGFVYEQYFGPGTRLTVT.